Here is one TCR beta chain with its context. This clonotype was seen many times. Its antigen remains undetermined. Per-base quality was not reported, and no clone a single base away is much larger than it. This entry is derived from a study of tumor-infiltrating lymphocytes in primary liver carcinoma (dated by TCRdb to 2017 to 2019). Some background on the complete study: Between late 2015 and 2016, roughly 5 patients in China with histopathologically diagnosed primary liver carcinoma had their tumors surgically resected. Roughly 3.65 to 7.13 million productive TCRbeta reads were obtained per sample, and no significant difference in read depth was found between tissue types. For each liver tumor, the study sampled five regions along with adjacent normal tissue and blood, and applied TCRbeta repertoire sequencing, expression microarrays and whole-exome sequencing. Reproducibility between technical replicate repertoires was high, with correlation coefficients above 0.95 and mean shared-clone rates about 0.9. A total of 35 specimens from 5 patients underwent TCRbeta repertoire sequencing, comprising 25 tumor regions, 5 adjacent noncancerous liver tissues and 5 peripheral blood samples. The tumors of the five patients were staged as T1-T3 N0M0, with maximum diameters ranging from roughly 4 to 10 cm. Hepatocellular carcinoma (four) or combined HCC and intrahepatic cholangiocarcinoma (one) was present in the five patients, who were three men and two women aged 30 to 69 years. What the research found in general, with its limitations: Comparison of CD4+ and CD8+ T cell repertoires was precluded by the use of bulk unsorted samples. Pairs of tumor regions showed greater repertoire overlap (mean about 35%) than tumor-adjacent pairs (approximately 17%) or tumor-blood pairs (around 15%), which is consistent with antigen-driven expansion. The study included only four to six patients, and the authors note findings should be validated in a larger study. A significantly larger repertoire fraction was made up by the top 250 clones in tumors than in blood (p = 0.039). Only the TCR beta chain was sequenced, which likely underestimates true repertoire diversity because unpaired alpha chains were not captured.

A constant-region primer and ProtoScript II reverse transcriptase were used to reverse-transcribe TCRbeta-specific cDNA from approximately 500 ng total RNA. Construction of the TCRbeta libraries relied on three nested rounds of multiplex PCR, following a slightly modified ARM-PCR procedure. Multiplex TRBV1-TRBV30 forward primers and a Cbeta reverse primer were used in the first two PCR rounds, each of which was run for about 10 cycles. Sample barcodes and Illumina adapters were attached in a final 25-cycle PCR using Deep VentR polymerase. Before sequencing, amplicons between 200 and 500 bp were purified from gel using a QIAquick gel extraction kit. An Illumina HiSeq 2500 was used to sequence the TCRbeta amplicons, generating 250-bp paired-end reads. For the original study's pipeline: Trimmomatic v0.33 was used to quality-trim the reads, and FLASH v1.2.11 was used to merge paired reads so that full CDR3 sequences could be recovered. V, D and J germline segments were assigned to the rearranged TCRbeta sequences by MiGEC v1.2.1b. Clonotype statistics and Shannon-Wiener diversity indices were calculated with VDJtools v1.0.0. To reduce sampling bias, subsequent analyses other than the diversity analysis used only the 250 most abundant clonotypes in each sample. TCRdb reprocessing: public reads trimmed at Q25 with fastp, clones called with MiXCR, in-frame beta chains kept. Every CDR3 protein is listed once, alongside the most common genes and DNA of its rows. TCRdb assigned the V and J calls; the authors' analysis was not used. In all, the sample holds 330,000 or so distinct CDR3 sequences, and less than 75% of those were seen once. Clones ranked in the top ten supply about 6% of the sample.

Looking up the germline V gene yields CDR1 SQVTM and CDR2 ANQGSEA. The CDR3 starts with the cysteine, ends with the phenylalanine, and has 15 residues. Only the CDR3 DNA is retained, 45 bases long and in frame from the first base. V has 2 bases trimmed and J has 7 bases trimmed; junction bases matching no gene number 7. TRIzol reagent was used to extract blood RNA from unsorted whole blood, while the DNeasy Blood & Tissue kit provided the germline DNA. At the time of sampling, the patients were treatment-naive and had chronic HBV infection. About 3.7 milliliters of peripheral blood were collected into K2EDTA tubes before surgery.

Sequencing was performed on peripheral blood. Rearrangement joined TRBV29-1 to TRBJ2-1; TRBD2 aligns with 11 central bases. This receptor was identified in a man aged 40-50 years with primary liver carcinoma and hepatitis B virus infection. The nucleotides are TGCAGCGTTGAACTAGCGGGAGGAAGGAGGAATGAGCAGTTCTTC. It translates as CSVELAGGRRNEQFF.